These T cell receptor beta chains were read from a single sample in a study of blood T cell repertoires in COVID-19. Measured with immunoSEQ multiplex PCR; TCRdb has only the in-frame clones, and not every one. The data show some 390,000 clones, with more than 85% seen just once and around 3% held by the top ten. The specimen sequenced was peripheral blood. The source of these receptors is a human donor in a cohort sampled during active COVID-19. CDR3s include the opening cysteine and the closing phenylalanine or tryptophan.

TRBJ2-1	TRBV7-8	15	CASSHDRGTYNEQFF
TRBJ2-6	TRBV7-9	16	CASSPIAGSGANVLTF
TRBJ2-5	TRBV10-1	16	CASSPGLAGVAETQYF
TRBJ2-3	TRBV15	17	CATSRDHSRVNTDTQYF
TRBJ2-7	TRBV5-5	16	CASSLGLAGDPYEQYF
TRBJ2-3	TRBV4-1	14	CASSQDSGGDTQYF
TRBJ1-2	TRBV2	14	CASSDRVSNYGYTF
TRBJ2-7	TRBV10-3	14	CAISVDRTLTEQYF
TRBJ1-3	TRBV4-1	17	CASSQVGTGGQGNTIYF
TRBJ1-6	TRBV5-4	15	CASSSRDVDNSPLHF
TRBJ1-2	TRBV18	16	CASSPREGVTDYGYTF
TRBJ1-5	TRBV28	14	CASSYAGTNQPQHF
TRBJ2-7	TRBV5-6	14	CASSLGGQGAEQYF
TRBJ1-4	TRBV5-1	15	CASSLGTLANEKLFF